This T cell receptor (beta chain) was sequenced for a study of T cell responses to AZD1222 COVID-19 vaccine. About the study: Pooling was applied to second doses at about 4 or about 12 weeks.

The CDR3 spans 14 residues. The germline V gene has CDR1 MNHEY and CDR2 SVGEGT. Trimming cost V 6 bases and J 0 bases, with 11 bases left between them. This clone was counted once. Its antigen is still unknown. Clones were read by immunoSEQ multiplex PCR, and TCRdb kept only the in-frame ones, dropping some. The data contain roughly 100,000 clones, around 90% of them seen just once; the ten biggest clones take up around 4.8%. Study outcomes and limitations: Donors skewed white British and female; clonal diversity was possibly underestimated. Elevations in Spike-specific TCR breadth and depth followed administration of two AZD1222 doses. In the spike-specific TCR repertoire, nearly half reportedly target unmutated variant regions.

The source of this sequence is an adult in good health. The chain couples TRBV6-2 or TRBV6-3 to TRBJ1-1; no definite D call. Here the sequenced sample was peripheral blood, taken on day 0 of AZD1222 vaccination. The CDR3 region is CASSTHRVNTEAFF. The CDR3 coding sequence is TGTGCCAGCAGCACCCACCGCGTGAACACTGAAGCTTTCTTT.